These 22 T cell receptor beta chains were all obtained from the same sample, sequenced in a study of control samples from healthy donors and cancer patients. Data came from immunoSEQ multiplex PCR; TCRdb stores just in-frame clones and leaves some out. The sample has 150,000 to 200,000 clones; roughly 89% are singletons. The sequencing sample was made of blood. The receptors here all came from a woman aged 50 to 60 in good health.

V and J are TRBV5-1 and TRBJ1-2; D is ambiguous. The germline V gene has CDR1 SGHRS and CDR2 YFSETQ. The CDR3 spans 13 residues. Trimming pared 4 bases from V and 8 bases from J, leaving 15 bases between. DNA of the CDR3: TGCGCCAGCAGCCCAACCGGAGCTGGAGGCTACACCTTC. Protein: CASSPTGAGGYTF.

V usage is TRBV7-6 and J usage is TRBJ1-5; 7 bases match TRBD1. CDR1 and CDR2 (germline): SGHVS, FNYEAQ. Trimming removed 5 bases from V and 2 bases from J; junction bases left unmatched: 3. There are 14 residues in the CDR3. CDR3 DNA sequence: TGTGCCAGCAGCCCAACAGGGGGCAATCAGCCCCAGCATTTT. This translates into CASSPTGGNQPQHF. The full variable domain, in which reference TRBV7-6 and TRBJ1-5 provide the parts outside the CDR3, is GAGVSQSPRYKVTKRGQDVALRCDPISGHVSLYWYRQALGQGPEFLTYFNYEAQQDKSGLPNDRFSAERPEGSISTLTIQRTEQRDSAMYRCASSPTGGNQPQHFGDGTRLSIL.

The chain combines TRBV11-3 with TRBJ2-5, with D possibly TRBD2 on 5 matching bases. The CDR3 loop spans 13 amino acids. Germline-derived CDR1 and CDR2 are SGHNT and YENEEA. V was cut by 1 base and J by 7 bases, with 10 bases left in between. The CDR3 DNA is TGTGCCAGCAGCTTAGGTGACCTAGCGACCCAGTACTTC. Translated, it gives CASSLGDLATQYF.

V and J are TRBV30 and TRBJ2-1; the match to TRBD2 covers 8 bases. The V gene's germline CDR1 is GTSNPN and CDR2 SVGIG (reference sequence). With V trimmed by 5 bases and J by 11 bases, 11 bases remained unmatched. The CDR3 consists of 13 residues. CDR3 in amino acids: CAWHATLAGQQFF. The CDR3 DNA follows: TGTGCCTGGCACGCCACTCTAGCGGGCCAGCAGTTCTTC. The full variable domain, in which reference TRBV30 and TRBJ2-1 provide the parts outside the CDR3, is SQTIHQWPATLVQPVGSPLSLECTVEGTSNPNLYWYRQAAGRGLQLLFYSVGIGQISSEVPQNLSASRPQDRQFILSSKKLLLSDSGFYLCAWHATLAGQQFFGPGTRLTVL.

The chain joins TRBV5-4 to TRBJ2-3, with D hard to call. The V gene's germline CDR1 is SGHNT and CDR2 YYREEE (reference sequence). The CDR3 has 12 residues. V was cut by 5 bases and J by 5 bases, with 9 bases left in between. The DNA for the CDR3 is TGTGCCAGCAGTCTTCTAGGAGATACGCAGTATTTT. Translated, it gives CASSLLGDTQYF.

CDR3 residues: CASSPVSGLANYGYTF. The CDR3 DNA sequence: TGTGCCAGCAGTCCTGTTTCGGGATTAGCTAACTATGGCTACACCTTC. The chain uses TRBV28 and TRBJ1-2; D gene ambiguous. The germline CDR1 and CDR2 sequences are MDHEN and SYDVKM. CDR3 size: 16 residues. V lost 5 bases and J 0 bases, leaving 16 bases between the germline ends.

The chain is built from TRBV4-1 and TRBJ1-1, with D uncertain. CDR3 length equals 13 residues. Germline V lookup: CDR1 MGHRA, CDR2 YSYEKL. With 0 bases removed from V and 0 bases from J, the gap between germline ends came to 2 bases. CDR3 nucleotide sequence: TGCGCCAGCAGCCAAGAGGTGAACACTGAAGCTTTCTTT. Translated: CASSQEVNTEAFF.

The chain has TRBV2 and TRBJ2-1, with D perhaps matching TRBD1 (6 bases). The CDR3 sequence is 15 residues long. Trimming took off 5 bases at V and 6 bases at J, with 17 bases between the two ends. Germline CDR1 reads SNHLY; CDR2 reads FYNNEI. The CDR3 DNA reads TGTGCCAGCAGTTCCGGGACATCCTTAATCAATGAGCAGTTCTTC. This translates into CASSSGTSLINEQFF.

This chain joins TRBV7-9 and TRBJ1-6; the D gene is possibly TRBD1 (5 bases). V was trimmed by 8 bases and J by 7 bases, leaving 15 bases between them. The CDR3 spans 14 residues. Per the germline V gene, CDR1 is SEHNR and CDR2 is FQNEAQ (reference sequence). The CDR3 nucleotides read TGTGCCAGCGCCCCGGGCAGGGCCAATTCACCCCTCCACTTT. It encodes CASAPGRANSPLHF.

The V call is TRBV4-1, the J call TRBJ1-1; D remains ambiguous. Germline V lookup: CDR1 MGHRA, CDR2 YSYEKL. V was pared by 1 base and J by 4 bases, with 7 bases between. This CDR3 spans 13 amino acids. CDR3 in DNA: TGCGCCAGCAGCCAAGGTGTCGGCACTGAAGCTTTCTTT. It yields the protein CASSQGVGTEAFF.

V usage is TRBV5-1 and J usage is TRBJ2-5; D remains unclear. CDR3 length equals 13 residues. CDR1 and CDR2 (germline): SGHRS, YFSETQ. Trimming took off 6 bases at V and 4 bases at J, with 13 bases between the two ends. CDR3 sequence (DNA): TGCGCCAGCACCACCGTACATCGAGAGACCCAGTACTTC. Translated: CASTTVHRETQYF. Drawing the rest from reference TRBV5-1 and TRBJ2-5, the complete variable domain is KAGVTQTPRYLIKTRGQQVTLSCSPISGHRSVSWYQQTPGQGLQFLFEYFSETQRNKGNFPGRFSGRQFSNSRSEMNVSTLELGDSALYLCASTTVHRETQYFGPGTRLLVL.

The V gene is TRBV7-2, the J gene TRBJ1-5, with D hard to call. This CDR3 contains 13 residues. Trimming left V 3 bases short and J 4 bases short, with 7 bases between. CDR1 is SGHTA and CDR2 is FQGNSA in the germline V gene. DNA for the CDR3: TGTGCCAGCAGCTTCCCAGGAAATCAGCCCCAGCATTTT. Translating gives CASSFPGNQPQHF.

Points on this clone: Other DNA sequences in the sample encode the same CDR3. The gene calls are TRBV7-8 and TRBJ2-1; a possible D gene is TRBD2 (6 bases). This CDR3 has 18 amino acids. V lost 3 bases to trimming and J lost 7 bases, with 25 bases between them. Germline V gene sequence: CDR1 SGHVS, CDR2 FQNEAQ. The DNA for the CDR3 is TGTGCCAGCAGCTTTAGAGGGCTAGGAACTAGCAGGTTAAATGAGCAGTTCTTC. Encoded protein: CASSFRGLGTSRLNEQFF.

This clone was counted a few times. V usage is TRBV2 and J usage is TRBJ1-5; D uncertain. V lost 2 bases and J lost 6, with 14 bases in between. This CDR3 has 15 amino acids. Germline V gene data show CDR1 as SNHLY and CDR2 as FYNNEI. CDR3 sequence (DNA): TGTGCCAGCAGTGAAACCTTGAGGTCAGGTCAGCCCCAGCATTTT. It codes for CASSETLRSGQPQHF.

The J gene is TRBJ2-7, the V gene TRBV7-3, with a weak D call TRBD2 (5 bases). CDR1 is SGHTA and CDR2 is FQGTGA in the germline V gene. The CDR3 spans 12 residues. V dropped 5 bases and J dropped 5 bases, with 10 bases sitting between them. The CDR3 loop reads CASSPDGNEQYF. The CDR3, as DNA: TGTGCCAGCAGCCCGGACGGGAACGAGCAGTACTTC.

CDR3 sequence: CSAVLTGELFF. CDR3 coding DNA: TGCAGTGCTGTACTGACCGGGGAGCTGTTTTTT. The chain joins TRBV20-1 to TRBJ2-2, with D unclear. There are 11 residues in the CDR3. V lost 5 bases and J lost 5, with 6 bases in between. CDR1 and CDR2 (germline): DFQATT, SNEGSKA (reference sequence).

The chain employs TRBV19 and TRBJ1-2; TRBD1 aligns across 7 bases. The germline V gene has CDR1 LNHDA and CDR2 SQIVND (reference sequence). CDR3 length: 14 amino acids. J was trimmed by 8 bases and V by 7 bases; bases with no gene match: 13. CDR3 sequence (DNA): TGTGCCAGTAATGGGGACAGAACAGGTGGGGGCTACACCTTC. Protein: CASNGDRTGGGYTF.

The chain employs TRBV6-5 and TRBJ2-5; the D is unclear. Germline assignment: CDR1 MNHEY and CDR2 SVGAGI. The CDR3 is 13 residues long. Trimming cost V 7 bases and J 3 bases, with 12 bases left between them. The CDR3 region is CASKRRIEETQYF. CDR3 nucleotide sequence: TGTGCCAGCAAGCGCAGGATCGAAGAGACCCAGTACTTC.

The genes are TRBV7-8 and TRBJ2-7; 8 nucleotides align to TRBD2. Unmatched junction bases numbered 6, after V lost 5 bases and J lost 0 bases. The germline gives CDR1 SGHVS, CDR2 FQNEAQ. The CDR3 is made up of 15 amino acids. In DNA, the CDR3 is TGTGCCAGCAGCCTGTATCTAGCGGGCTCCTACGAGCAGTACTTC. It yields the protein CASSLYLAGSYEQYF.

The V gene is TRBV9, the J gene TRBJ2-5; D possibly matches TRBD1 or TRBD2 (6 bases each). Germline V gene sequence: CDR1 SGDLS, CDR2 YYNGEE. The CDR3 consists of 14 residues. Trimming took off 3 bases at V and 2 bases at J, with 11 bases between the two ends. CDR3 coding DNA: TGTGCCAGCAGCGGGGCGGGACAACAAGAGACCCAGTACTTC. Translated, it gives CASSGAGQQETQYF.

The chain employs TRBV6-6 and TRBJ2-1, with 9 nucleotides matching TRBD1. J gave up 8 bases and V 10 bases, and 6 bases lay outside the gene matches. The CDR3 length is 12 residues. The germline V gene encodes CDR1 MNHNY and CDR2 SVGAGI (reference sequence). The CDR3 region has the DNA TGTGCCACCAGACAGGGGGGGGATGAGCAGTTCTTC. Its protein product is CATRQGGDEQFF.

This clone has just a few counts. The chain combines TRBV6-6 with TRBJ1-2; 10 positions match TRBD1. The CDR3 has 16 amino acids. Per the germline V gene, CDR1 is MNHNY and CDR2 is SVGAGI (reference sequence). V lost 7 bases to trimming and J lost 6 bases; unmatched junction nucleotides: 14. The CDR3: CASTRGWPGQGDGYTF. The DNA for the CDR3 is TGTGCCAGCACCCGGGGGTGGCCAGGACAGGGGGATGGCTACACCTTC.